This TCR beta chain was captured by sequencing in a study of CD8 T cells in Susac syndrome. Study-level points and caveats: TCR sequencing and HLA analysis covered a relatively small number of individuals.

To note about this clonotype: What it binds is unknown.

V shed 6 bases, J shed 7 bases, and the junction held 10 bases outside the gene matches. Germline assignment: CDR1 DFQATT and CDR2 SNEGSKA (reference sequence). The CDR3 is 14 residues long. The multiple sclerosis controls were treatment-naive patients affected by stable or active relapsing-remitting disease. In contrast to the negatively isolated CD8+ and CD4+ T cells, TEMRA cells were FACS-enriched. The authors reverse transcribed roughly 0.5 to 1 ug RNA with random hexamers. Amplification of TCR beta CDR3 was carried out by immunoSEQ multiplex PCR, which covered 54 Vbeta and 13 Jbeta segments. MiXCR was run by TCRdb on the immunoSEQ multiplex PCR reads, yielding one entry per CDR3 protein. Among about 250,000 distinct CDR3 sequences listed, 80% to 95% were seen once.

The chain carries TRBV20-1 and TRBJ1-2, with 11 nucleotides matching TRBD1. Sample: CD4+ T cells from PBMCs. This sequence was found in a human donor with multiple sclerosis. CDR3 region: CSADPWTGGSGYTF. CDR3 DNA: TGCAGTGCCGACCCGTGGACAGGGGGCTCTGGCTACACCTTC.